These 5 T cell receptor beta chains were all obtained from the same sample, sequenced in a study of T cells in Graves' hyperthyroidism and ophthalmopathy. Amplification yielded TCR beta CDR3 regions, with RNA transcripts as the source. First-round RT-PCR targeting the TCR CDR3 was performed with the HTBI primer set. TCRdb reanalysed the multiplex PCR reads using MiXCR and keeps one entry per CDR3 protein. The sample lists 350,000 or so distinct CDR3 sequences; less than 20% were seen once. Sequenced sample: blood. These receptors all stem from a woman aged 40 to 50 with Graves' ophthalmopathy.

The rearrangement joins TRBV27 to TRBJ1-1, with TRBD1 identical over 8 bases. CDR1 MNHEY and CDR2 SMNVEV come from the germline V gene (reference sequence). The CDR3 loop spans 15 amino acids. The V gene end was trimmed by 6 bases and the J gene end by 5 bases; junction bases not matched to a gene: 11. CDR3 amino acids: CASRSSQGAETEAFF. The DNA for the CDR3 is TGTGCCAGCAGATCCTCTCAGGGGGCAGAGACTGAAGCTTTCTTT.

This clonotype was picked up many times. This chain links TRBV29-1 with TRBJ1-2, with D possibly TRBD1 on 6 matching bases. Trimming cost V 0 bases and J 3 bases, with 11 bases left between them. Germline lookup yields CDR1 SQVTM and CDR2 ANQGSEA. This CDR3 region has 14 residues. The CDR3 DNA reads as TGCAGCGTTGAAGATCTCGGGGGCCACTATGGCTACACCTTC. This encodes CSVEDLGGHYGYTF. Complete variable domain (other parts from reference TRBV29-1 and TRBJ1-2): SAVISQKPSRDICQRGTSLTIQCQVDSQVTMMFWYRQQPGQSLTLIATANQGSEATYESGFVIDKFPISRPNLTFSTLTVSNMSPEDSSIYLCSVEDLGGHYGYTFGSGTRLTVV.

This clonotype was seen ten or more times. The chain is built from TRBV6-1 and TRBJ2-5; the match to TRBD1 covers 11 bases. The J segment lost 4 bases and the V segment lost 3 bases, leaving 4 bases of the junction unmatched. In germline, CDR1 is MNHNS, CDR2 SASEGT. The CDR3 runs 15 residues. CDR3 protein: CASSDGQGAGETQYF. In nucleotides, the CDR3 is TGTGCCAGCAGTGATGGACAGGGGGCGGGAGAGACCCAGTACTTC.

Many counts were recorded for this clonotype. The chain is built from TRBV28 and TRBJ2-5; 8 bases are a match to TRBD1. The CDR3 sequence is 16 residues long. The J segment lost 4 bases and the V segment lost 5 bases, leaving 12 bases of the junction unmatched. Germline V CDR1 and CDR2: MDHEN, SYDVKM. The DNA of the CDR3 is TGTGCCAGCAGTCATCAGACAGGGGTGGTCCGAGAGACCCAGTACTTC. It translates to CASSHQTGVVRETQYF.

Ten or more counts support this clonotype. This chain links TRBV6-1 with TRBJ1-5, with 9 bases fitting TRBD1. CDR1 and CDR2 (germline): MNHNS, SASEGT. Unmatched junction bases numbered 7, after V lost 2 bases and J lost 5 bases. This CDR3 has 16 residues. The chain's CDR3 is CASSEPLYRGHQPQHF. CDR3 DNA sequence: TGTGCCAGCAGTGAACCACTATACAGGGGGCATCAGCCCCAGCATTTT.